This record looks at one TCR beta chain sequence and its context. Germline loops: CDR1 MNHEY, CDR2 SMNVEV (reference sequence). V shed 5 bases and J shed 8 bases, with 16 bases lying between them. CDR3 length: 15 residues. The data were obtained in a study of control samples from healthy donors and cancer patients. The repertoire was sequenced with immunoSEQ multiplex PCR; TCRdb's copy has only in-frame clones and lacks some. The profile shows 150,000 to 200,000 clones, around 90% of them singletons. Material for sequencing was blood. The rearrangement joins TRBV27 to TRBJ1-6, with a weak D call TRBD1 (5 bases). The sequence came from a man in his thirties or forties in good health. This chain's CDR3 is CASSLSGGGYSPLHF. The CDR3 DNA is TGTGCCAGCAGTCTCTCGGGCGGGGGTTATTCACCCCTCCACTTT.